These 27 T cell receptor beta chains came from one sample sequenced in a study of blood T cell repertoires in COVID-19. The repertoire was sequenced with immunoSEQ multiplex PCR; TCRdb's copy has only in-frame clones and lacks some. Here the sample spans roughly 70,000 clones, roughly 88% being singletons. Material: peripheral blood. The source of these receptors is a man in his sixties or seventies with acute or convalescent COVID-19.

The rearrangement links TRBV4-2 to TRBJ2-3; the D gene is possibly TRBD2 (6 bases). There are 18 residues in the CDR3. Trimming took 3 bases from V and 0 from J, leaving 19 bases between them. CDR1 LGHNA and CDR2 YNFKEQ come from the germline V gene. This CDR3 is CASSHPSGTPRSTDTQYF. The CDR3 region has the DNA TGTGCCAGCAGCCACCCTTCGGGGACTCCCCGAAGCACAGATACGCAGTATTTT.

This clone was detected once. This chain joins TRBV7-2 and TRBJ1-4; TRBD1 aligns across 9 bases. Looked up from germline, CDR1 is SGHTA and CDR2 is FQGNSA. The length of the CDR3 is 15 residues. V shed 5 bases and J 6 bases; nucleotides not matched to a gene: 7. The CDR3 region is CASSGGQGMYEKLFF. The CDR3 coding sequence is TGTGCCAGCAGCGGGGGACAGGGAATGTATGAAAAACTGTTTTTT.

This chain connects TRBV19 to TRBJ1-5; D gene uncertain. Germline loops: CDR1 LNHDA, CDR2 SQIVND (reference sequence). V was pared by 9 bases and J by 1 base, with 19 bases between. The CDR3 is 16 residues long. The CDR3 DNA is TGTGCCAGCCAAAAAGCTAACTCGGGGAGCAATCAGCCCCAGCATTTT. Amino acids: CASQKANSGSNQPQHF.

The chain recombines TRBV4-1 with TRBJ2-1; D uncertain. This CDR3 has 14 amino acids. Germline CDR1 MGHRA, CDR2 YSYEKL. V lost 4 bases and J 8 bases, leaving 15 bases between the germline ends. For the CDR3, the DNA is TGCGCCAGCAGCCCCTTTTACAACCGGGATGAGCAGTTCTTC. This codes for CASSPFYNRDEQFF.

This chain links TRBV28 with TRBJ1-6; 9 nucleotides agree with TRBD1. This CDR3 has 15 residues. Germline values: CDR1 MDHEN, CDR2 SYDVKM. With 6 bases clipped from V and 8 bases from J, the junction kept 8 bases outside the gene matches. CDR3 protein: CASSSRTGVDSPLHF. For the CDR3, the DNA is TGTGCCAGCAGCTCCCGGACAGGGGTGGATTCACCCCTCCACTTT.

The rearrangement links TRBV3-1 (or the pseudogene TRBV3-2) to TRBJ1-4; tentatively, D is TRBD1 (5 bases). The germline CDR1 and CDR2 sequences are LGHDT and YNNKEL (reference sequence). This CDR3 comprises 14 residues. V was pared by 0 bases and J by 5 bases, with 7 bases between. CDR3 nucleotide sequence: TGTGCCAGCAGCCAAGATCGGGGGAATGAAAAACTGTTTTTT. Encoded protein: CASSQDRGNEKLFF.

V is TRBV7-8 and J is TRBJ2-1; a weak D match, TRBD1 (6 bases). Per germline, CDR1 SGHVS and CDR2 FQNEAQ. Trimming cost V 7 bases and J 0 bases, with 19 bases left between them. The CDR3 spans 17 residues. In nucleotides, the CDR3 is TGTGCCAGCACCCGACAGGCTAGCACGAGCTCCTACAATGAGCAGTTCTTC. Amino acids: CASTRQASTSSYNEQFF.

The rearrangement joins TRBV28 to TRBJ1-2; tentatively, D is TRBD1 (5 bases). The germline CDR1 and CDR2 sequences are MDHEN and SYDVKM. This CDR3 is 14 amino acids long. The V end was cut by 4 bases, the J end by 7 bases, with 16 bases between. The CDR3 nucleotides are TGTGCCAGCAGTTCGGGGGAAACACCCTTTGGCTACACCTTC. It codes for CASSSGETPFGYTF.

This rearrangement joins TRBV30 to TRBJ1-6; a weak D match, TRBD1 (5 bases). Germline V gene data show CDR1 as GTSNPN and CDR2 as SVGIG (reference sequence). Trimming removed 6 bases at V and 4 bases at J, with 10 bases between. The length of the CDR3 is 13 residues. CDR3 region: CACRGEYNSPLHF. CDR3 nucleotides: TGTGCCTGCCGGGGGGAGTATAATTCACCCCTCCACTTT. Full variable domain (missing parts from reference TRBV30 and TRBJ1-6): SQTIHQWPATLVQPVGSPLSLECTVEGTSNPNLYWYRQAAGRGLQLLFYSVGIGQISSEVPQNLSASRPQDRQFILSSKKLLLSDSGFYLCACRGEYNSPLHFGNGTRLTVT.

V is TRBV25-1 and J is TRBJ1-2; D is undetermined. Germline-derived CDR1 and CDR2 are MGHDK and SYGVNS. V lost 5 bases and J lost 8, with 9 bases in between. The CDR3 totals 11 residues. CDR3 sequence: CASSPGSGYTF. Here the CDR3 DNA reads TGTGCCAGCAGTCCAGGATCGGGCTACACCTTC.

This clone came up a few times. The chain links TRBV7-2 to TRBJ1-2; D is ambiguous. The CDR3 has 15 amino acids. V was trimmed by 1 base and J by 1 base, leaving 10 bases between them. Looked up from germline, CDR1 is SGHTA and CDR2 is FQGNSA. Here the CDR3 reads CASSLEISGNYGYTF. For the CDR3, the DNA is TGTGCCAGCAGCTTAGAAATCAGCGGTAACTATGGCTACACCTTC.

The gene calls are TRBV18 and TRBJ2-3; D is unclear. V was shortened by 3 bases and J by 0 bases, with 4 bases between the two germline ends. CDR1 and CDR2 (germline): KGHSH, LQKENI. The CDR3 runs 13 residues. The CDR3 is CASSPPSTDTQYF. The CDR3 DNA is TGTGCCAGCTCACCCCCTAGCACAGATACGCAGTATTTT.

V gene TRBV29-1 combines with J gene TRBJ1-2, with 11 bases identical to TRBD1. The CDR3 contains 12 residues. V lost 6 bases, J lost 5 bases, and 2 bases stayed unmatched. The V gene's germline CDR1 is SQVTM and CDR2 ANQGSEA. The CDR3 loop reads CSVGTGGYGYTF. For the CDR3, the DNA is TGCAGCGTGGGGACAGGGGGATATGGCTACACCTTC. Using reference TRBV29-1 and TRBJ1-2 for the parts outside the CDR3, the full variable domain is SAVISQKPSRDICQRGTSLTIQCQVDSQVTMMFWYRQQPGQSLTLIATANQGSEATYESGFVIDKFPISRPNLTFSTLTVSNMSPEDSSIYLCSVGTGGYGYTFGSGTRLTVV.

The rearrangement uses TRBV9 and TRBJ1-4; 8 bases are shared with TRBD1. With 4 bases clipped from V and 8 bases from J, the junction kept 10 bases outside the gene matches. Germline CDR1 and CDR2: SGDLS and YYNGEE. The CDR3 loop spans 15 amino acids. This CDR3 reads CASSPSGGGSEKLFF. The CDR3 DNA reads TGTGCCAGCAGCCCCTCAGGGGGCGGGTCCGAAAAACTGTTTTTT.

V usage is TRBV2 and J usage is TRBJ1-5; the match to TRBD1 covers 7 bases. Germline trimming cut 2 bases from V and 1 base from J; bases unmatched to any gene: 2. This CDR3 spans 15 amino acids. The germline gives CDR1 SNHLY, CDR2 FYNNEI. The CDR3 sequence: CASSERGQSNQPQHF. The CDR3 coding sequence is TGTGCCAGCAGTGAAAGGGGACAGAGCAATCAGCCCCAGCATTTT.

CDR3 DNA sequence: TGTGCCAGCGGACAGGGGTACACCGGGGAGCTGTTTTTT. It translates to CASGQGYTGELFF. The chain carries TRBV28 and TRBJ2-2; 9 positions match TRBD1. The CDR3 has 13 amino acids. The V gene end was trimmed by 8 bases and the J gene end by 3 bases; junction bases not matched to a gene: 1. CDR1 is MDHEN and CDR2 is SYDVKM in the germline V gene.

This clone was seen more than once but under ten times. The chain employs TRBV9 and TRBJ1-4, with D hard to call. The CDR3 runs to 15 residues. CDR1 is SGDLS, CDR2 YYNGEE, per germline. Between the trimmed V and J ends, which lost 0 bases and 3 bases, there was a span of 9 bases. In DNA form, the CDR3 reads TGTGCCAGCAGCGTAGGAGACCGGGCTAATGAAAAACTGTTTTTT. Its protein product is CASSVGDRANEKLFF.

This clone was counted once. This chain connects TRBV5-4 to TRBJ1-2, with TRBD1 as a possible D gene (5 bases). Trimming left V 4 bases short and J 0 bases short, with 7 bases between. The CDR3 totals 13 residues. CDR1 and CDR2 (germline): SGHNT, YYREEE (reference sequence). The CDR3 DNA reads as TGTGCCAGCAGCGGGGACTCTAACTATGGCTACACCTTC. Translation gives CASSGDSNYGYTF. Based on the CDR3 plus reference TRBV5-4 and TRBJ1-2, the full variable domain is ETGVTQSPTHLIKTRGQQVTLRCSSQSGHNTVSWYQQALGQGPQFIFQYYREEENGRGNFPPRFSGLQFPNYSSELNVNALELDDSALYLCASSGDSNYGYTFGSGTRLTVV.

The CDR3 region is CASSRDIQETQYF. The CDR3 coding sequence is TGTGCCAGCAGCAGGGACATCCAAGAGACCCAGTACTTC. The chain employs TRBV7-2 and TRBJ2-5, with a possible D match to TRBD1 (6 bases). Trimming stripped 5 bases from V and 1 base from J, with 8 bases between. This CDR3 has 13 amino acids. CDR1 is SGHTA, CDR2 FQGNSA, per germline. Combining the CDR3 with reference TRBV7-2 and TRBJ2-5 gives the whole variable domain GAGVSQSPSNKVTEKGKDVELRCDPISGHTALYWYRQSLGQGLEFLIYFQGNSAPDKSGLPSDRFSAERTGGSVSTLTIQRTQQEDSAVYLCASSRDIQETQYFGPGTRLLVL.

The V call is TRBV5-4, the J call TRBJ2-7, with unresolved D. Looked up from germline, CDR1 is SGHNT and CDR2 is YYREEE (reference sequence). Trimming left V 1 base short and J 3 bases short, with 14 bases between. There are 15 residues in the CDR3. The CDR3 bases are TGTGCCAGCAGCTTGCCAGCGACGGTCTGCTACGAGCAGTACTTC. Protein: CASSLPATVCYEQYF.

The chain recombines TRBV4-1 with TRBJ2-3; a possible D gene is TRBD2 (7 bases). The germline V gene encodes CDR1 MGHRA and CDR2 YSYEKL. V was shortened by 1 base and J by 7 bases, with 18 bases between the two germline ends. This CDR3 spans 16 amino acids. CDR3 coding DNA: TGCGCCAGCAGCCAAGGTACGGGGGGCCGTAGTTATACGCAGTATTTT. Its translation is CASSQGTGGRSYTQYF.

The V call is TRBV2, the J call TRBJ1-5; TRBD1 matches 10 bases. CDR1 and CDR2 from the germline V gene are SNHLY and FYNNEI. The CDR3 covers 14 residues. V lost 6 bases and J lost 4; bases outside the gene matches: 3. The CDR3, as DNA: TGTGCCAGCAGGGGACAGGGGCGGAATCAGCCCCAGCATTTT. Protein sequence: CASRGQGRNQPQHF. Full variable domain (missing parts from reference TRBV2 and TRBJ1-5): EPEVTQTPSHQVTQMGQEVILRCVPISNHLYFYWYRQILGQKVEFLVSFYNNEISEKSEIFDDQFSVERPDGSNFTLKIRSTKLEDSAMYFCASRGQGRNQPQHFGDGTRLSIL.

V usage is TRBV28 and J usage is TRBJ2-7, with 9 bases identical to TRBD2. Germline lookup yields CDR1 MDHEN and CDR2 SYDVKM. Trimming took 5 bases from V and 2 from J; bases not matched to a gene: 4. The CDR3 extends over 14 amino acids. The DNA for the CDR3 is TGTGCCAGCAGTGCGGGGGGGACTACCTACGAGCAGTACTTC. It translates to CASSAGGTTYEQYF.

This clone was detected only once. The chain links TRBV4-2 to TRBJ2-7, with D perhaps matching TRBD2 (5 bases). V was cut by 0 bases and J by 5 bases, with 17 bases left in between. This CDR3 contains 16 residues. Germline CDR1 and CDR2: LGHNA and YNFKEQ. CDR3 region: CASSQDLIIMRDEQYF. DNA for the CDR3: TGTGCCAGCAGCCAAGACTTGATAATAATGAGGGACGAGCAGTACTTC.

This chain's CDR3 is CASSYFGTAYNSPLHF. Written as DNA, the CDR3 is TGTGCCAGCAGTTACTTCGGGACAGCCTATAATTCACCCCTCCACTTT. The rearrangement joins TRBV6-2 or TRBV6-3 to TRBJ1-6, with 7 bases lining up with TRBD1. After removal of 1 base from V and 2 bases from J, the junction contained 2 bases not matched to a gene. The CDR3 runs 16 residues. Germline CDR1 is MNHEY and CDR2 is SVGEGT.

This chain connects TRBV27 to TRBJ2-2, with 11 bases lining up with TRBD2. Trimming cost V 6 bases and J 1 base; bases outside gene matches: 4. Looked up from germline, CDR1 is MNHEY and CDR2 is SMNVEV (reference sequence). This CDR3 is built from 16 residues. CDR3 sequence: CASRPLAGGNTGELFF. Here the CDR3 DNA reads TGTGCCAGCAGACCCCTAGCGGGGGGGAACACCGGGGAGCTGTTTTTT.

The V and J genes are TRBV3-1 (or the pseudogene TRBV3-2) and TRBJ2-3; tentative D call: TRBD2 (5 bases). The CDR3 contains 17 residues. Germline V CDR1 and CDR2: LGHDT, YNNKEL (reference sequence). V lost 4 bases and J lost 5, with 22 bases in between. CDR3 DNA: TGTGCCAGCAGCCTTCTCCCTCCGGGCCCCGGGGTAGATACGCAGTATTTT. Its protein is CASSLLPPGPGVDTQYF.